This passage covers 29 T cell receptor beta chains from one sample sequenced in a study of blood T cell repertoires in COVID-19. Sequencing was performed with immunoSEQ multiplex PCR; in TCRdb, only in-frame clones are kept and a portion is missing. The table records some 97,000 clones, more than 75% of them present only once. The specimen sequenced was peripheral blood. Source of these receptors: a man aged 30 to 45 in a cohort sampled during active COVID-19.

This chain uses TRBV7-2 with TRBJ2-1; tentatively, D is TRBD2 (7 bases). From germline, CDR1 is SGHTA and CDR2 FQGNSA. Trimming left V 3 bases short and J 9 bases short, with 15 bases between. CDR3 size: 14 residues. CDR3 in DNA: TGTGCCAGCAGCTTGGGGGCATGGGAGGGTGAGCAGTTCTTC. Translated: CASSLGAWEGEQFF. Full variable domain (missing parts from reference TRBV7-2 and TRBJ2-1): GAGVSQSPSNKVTEKGKDVELRCDPISGHTALYWYRQSLGQGLEFLIYFQGNSAPDKSGLPSDRFSAERTGGSVSTLTIQRTQQEDSAVYLCASSLGAWEGEQFFGPGTRLTVL.

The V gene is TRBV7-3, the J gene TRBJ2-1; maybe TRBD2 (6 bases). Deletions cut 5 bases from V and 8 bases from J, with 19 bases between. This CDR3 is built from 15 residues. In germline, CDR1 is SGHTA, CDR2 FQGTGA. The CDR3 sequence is CASSLAGLNRDEQFF. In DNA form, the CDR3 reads TGTGCCAGCAGCCTTGCCGGACTAAATCGGGATGAGCAGTTCTTC.

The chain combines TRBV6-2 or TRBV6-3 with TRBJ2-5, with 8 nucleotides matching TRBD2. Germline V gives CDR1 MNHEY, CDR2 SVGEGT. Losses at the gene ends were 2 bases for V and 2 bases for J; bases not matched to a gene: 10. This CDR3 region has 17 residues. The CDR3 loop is CASSYEVTSGLQETQYF. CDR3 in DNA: TGTGCCAGCAGTTACGAGGTAACTAGCGGCTTACAAGAGACCCAGTACTTC.

CDR3 coding DNA: TGTGCCAGCAGCGGACTAGCGGGGGGGGAGCAGTACTTC. It specifies CASSGLAGGEQYF. The J gene is TRBJ2-7, the V gene TRBV7-2; 15 nucleotides agree with TRBD2. The J segment lost 7 bases and the V segment lost 5 bases, leaving 0 bases of the junction unmatched. The CDR3 runs 13 residues. Germline CDR1 is SGHTA and CDR2 is FQGNSA. The whole variable domain, remainder taken from reference TRBV7-2 and TRBJ2-7, is GAGVSQSPSNKVTEKGKDVELRCDPISGHTALYWYRQSLGQGLEFLIYFQGNSAPDKSGLPSDRFSAERTGGSVSTLTIQRTQQEDSAVYLCASSGLAGGEQYFGPGTRLTVT.

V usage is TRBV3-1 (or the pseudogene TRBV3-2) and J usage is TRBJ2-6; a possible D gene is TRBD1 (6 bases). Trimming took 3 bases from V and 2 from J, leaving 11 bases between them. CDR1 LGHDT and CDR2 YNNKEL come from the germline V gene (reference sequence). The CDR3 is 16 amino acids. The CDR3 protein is CASSQGTGTGANVLTF. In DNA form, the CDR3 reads TGTGCCAGCAGCCAGGGTACAGGGACTGGGGCCAACGTCCTGACTTTC.

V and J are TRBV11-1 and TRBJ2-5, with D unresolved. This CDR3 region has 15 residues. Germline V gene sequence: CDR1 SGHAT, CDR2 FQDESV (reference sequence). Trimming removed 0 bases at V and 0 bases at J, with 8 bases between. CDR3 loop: CASSLARVNQETQYF. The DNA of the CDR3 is TGTGCCAGCAGCTTAGCCCGGGTCAACCAAGAGACCCAGTACTTC.

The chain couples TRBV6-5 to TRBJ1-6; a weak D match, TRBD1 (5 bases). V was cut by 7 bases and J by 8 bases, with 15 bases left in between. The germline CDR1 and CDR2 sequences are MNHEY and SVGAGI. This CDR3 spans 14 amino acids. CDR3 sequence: CASKIVGEDSPLHF. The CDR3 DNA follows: TGTGCCAGCAAAATCGTAGGGGAGGATTCACCCCTCCACTTT.

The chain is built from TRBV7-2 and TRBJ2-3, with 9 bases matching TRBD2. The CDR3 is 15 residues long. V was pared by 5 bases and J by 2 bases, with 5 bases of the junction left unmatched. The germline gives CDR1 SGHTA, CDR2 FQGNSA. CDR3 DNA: TGTGCCAGCAGCAACGCTAGCGGGAACACAGATACGCAGTATTTT. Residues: CASSNASGNTDTQYF.

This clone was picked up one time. In nucleotides, the CDR3 is TGTGCCAGCAGGCGACAGGGGGCCTCCTACGAGCAGTACTTC. The encoded protein is CASRRQGASYEQYF. The V call is TRBV7-9, the J call TRBJ2-7; 10 bases match TRBD1. The CDR3 sequence is 14 residues long. CDR1 and CDR2 from the germline V gene are SEHNR and FQNEAQ (reference sequence). The trim removed 6 bases at V and 0 bases at J, leaving 2 bases unmatched. Full variable domain (remainder filled in from reference TRBV7-9 and TRBJ2-7): DTGVSQNPRHKITKRGQNVTFRCDPISEHNRLYWYRQTLGQGPEFLTYFQNEAQLEKSRLLSDRFSAERPKGSFSTLEIQRTEQGDSAMYLCASRRQGASYEQYFGPGTRLTVT.

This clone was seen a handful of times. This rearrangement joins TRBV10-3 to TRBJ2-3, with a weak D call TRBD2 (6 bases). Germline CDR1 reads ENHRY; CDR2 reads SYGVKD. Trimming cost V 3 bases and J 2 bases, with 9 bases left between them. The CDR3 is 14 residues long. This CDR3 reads CAISDGGYTDTQYF. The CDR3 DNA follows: TGTGCCATCAGTGATGGGGGGTACACAGATACGCAGTATTTT.

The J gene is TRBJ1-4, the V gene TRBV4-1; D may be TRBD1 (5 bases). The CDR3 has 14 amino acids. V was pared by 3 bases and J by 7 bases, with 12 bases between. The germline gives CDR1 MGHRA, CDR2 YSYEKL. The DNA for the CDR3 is TGCGCCAGCAGCCAGGGACCCGGGGGTGAAAAACTGTTTTTT. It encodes CASSQGPGGEKLFF.

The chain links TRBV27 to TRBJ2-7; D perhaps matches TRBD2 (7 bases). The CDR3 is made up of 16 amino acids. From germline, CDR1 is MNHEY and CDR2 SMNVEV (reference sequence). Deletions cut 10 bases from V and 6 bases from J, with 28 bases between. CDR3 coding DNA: TGTGCCACACTACATCGGACCGCAGTGGGAGGGGGCGAGCAGTACTTC. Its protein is CATLHRTAVGGGEQYF.

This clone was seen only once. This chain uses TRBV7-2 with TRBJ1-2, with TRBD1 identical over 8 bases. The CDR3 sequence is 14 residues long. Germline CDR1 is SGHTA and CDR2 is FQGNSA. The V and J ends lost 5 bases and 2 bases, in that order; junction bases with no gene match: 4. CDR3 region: CASSPRQGNYGYTF. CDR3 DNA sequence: TGTGCCAGCAGCCCCCGACAGGGGAACTATGGCTACACCTTC.

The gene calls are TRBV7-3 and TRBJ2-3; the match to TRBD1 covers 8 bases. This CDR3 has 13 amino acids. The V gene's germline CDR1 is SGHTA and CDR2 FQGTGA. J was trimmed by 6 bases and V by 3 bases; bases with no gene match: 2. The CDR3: CASSFGQGDTQYF. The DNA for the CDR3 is TGTGCCAGCAGCTTCGGACAGGGCGATACGCAGTATTTT.

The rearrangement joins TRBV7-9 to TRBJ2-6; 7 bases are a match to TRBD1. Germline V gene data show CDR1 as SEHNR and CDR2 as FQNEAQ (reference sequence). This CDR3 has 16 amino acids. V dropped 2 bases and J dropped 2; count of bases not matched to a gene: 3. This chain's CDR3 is CASSLPTGTGANVLTF. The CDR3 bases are TGTGCCAGCAGCTTACCGACAGGGACTGGGGCCAACGTCCTGACTTTC.

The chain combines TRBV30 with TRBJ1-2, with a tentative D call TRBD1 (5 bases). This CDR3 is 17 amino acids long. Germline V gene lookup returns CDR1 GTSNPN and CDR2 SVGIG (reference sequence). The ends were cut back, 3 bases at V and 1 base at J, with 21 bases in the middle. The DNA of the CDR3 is TGTGCCTGGAGGGATTGGGGAGGGGAATTTAGTAACTATGGCTACACCTTC. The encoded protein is CAWRDWGGEFSNYGYTF.

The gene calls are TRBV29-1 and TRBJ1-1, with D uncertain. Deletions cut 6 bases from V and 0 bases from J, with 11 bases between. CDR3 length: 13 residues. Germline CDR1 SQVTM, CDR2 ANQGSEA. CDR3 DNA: TGCAGCGTCTTTCGGGTACTGAACACTGAAGCTTTCTTT. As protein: CSVFRVLNTEAFF. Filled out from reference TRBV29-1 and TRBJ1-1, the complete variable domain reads SAVISQKPSRDICQRGTSLTIQCQVDSQVTMMFWYRQQPGQSLTLIATANQGSEATYESGFVIDKFPISRPNLTFSTLTVSNMSPEDSSIYLCSVFRVLNTEAFFGQGTRLTVV.

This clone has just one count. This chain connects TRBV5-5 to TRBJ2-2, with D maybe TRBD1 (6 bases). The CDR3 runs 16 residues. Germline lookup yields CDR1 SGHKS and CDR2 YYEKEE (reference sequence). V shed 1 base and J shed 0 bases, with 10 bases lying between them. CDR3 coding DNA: TGTGCCAGCAGCTTGAGTGGGACATCGAACACCGGGGAGCTGTTTTTT. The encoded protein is CASSLSGTSNTGELFF.

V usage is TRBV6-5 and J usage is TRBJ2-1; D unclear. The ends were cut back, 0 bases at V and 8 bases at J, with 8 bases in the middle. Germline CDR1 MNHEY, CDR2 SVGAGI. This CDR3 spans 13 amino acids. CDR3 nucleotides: TGTGCCAGCAGTTACTCCTACGGTCATGAGCAGTTCTTC. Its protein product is CASSYSYGHEQFF.

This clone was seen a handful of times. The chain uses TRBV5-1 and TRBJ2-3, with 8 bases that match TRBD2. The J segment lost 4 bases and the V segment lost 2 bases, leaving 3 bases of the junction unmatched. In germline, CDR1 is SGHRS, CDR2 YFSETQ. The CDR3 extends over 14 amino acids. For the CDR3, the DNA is TGCGCCAGCAGCTTCGGACTAGCCGCAGATACGCAGTATTTT. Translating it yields CASSFGLAADTQYF.

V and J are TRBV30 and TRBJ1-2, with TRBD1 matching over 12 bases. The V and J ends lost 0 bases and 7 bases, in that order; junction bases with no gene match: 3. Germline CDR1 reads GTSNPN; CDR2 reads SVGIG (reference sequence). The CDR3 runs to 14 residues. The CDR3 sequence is CAWSVAGQGAGYTF. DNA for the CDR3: TGTGCCTGGAGTGTCGCGGGACAGGGGGCTGGCTACACCTTC.

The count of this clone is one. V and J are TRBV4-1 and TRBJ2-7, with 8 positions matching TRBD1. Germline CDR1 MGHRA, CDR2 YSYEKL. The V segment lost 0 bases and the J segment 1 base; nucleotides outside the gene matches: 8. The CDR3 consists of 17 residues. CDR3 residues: CASSQDIEQGASYEQYF. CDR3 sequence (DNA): TGCGCCAGCAGCCAAGATATTGAGCAGGGGGCATCCTACGAGCAGTACTTC.

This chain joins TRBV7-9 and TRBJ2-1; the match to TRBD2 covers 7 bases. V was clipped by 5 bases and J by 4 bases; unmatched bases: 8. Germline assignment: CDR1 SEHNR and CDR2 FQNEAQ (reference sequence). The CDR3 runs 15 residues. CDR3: CASSAQGAGYNEQFF. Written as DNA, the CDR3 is TGTGCCAGCAGCGCGCAGGGAGCGGGGTACAATGAGCAGTTCTTC.

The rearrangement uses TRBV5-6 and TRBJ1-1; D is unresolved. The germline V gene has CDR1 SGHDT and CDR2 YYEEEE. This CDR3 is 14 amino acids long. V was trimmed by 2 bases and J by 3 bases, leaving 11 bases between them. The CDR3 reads CASSFGEGDTEAFF. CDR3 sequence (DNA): TGTGCCAGCAGCTTTGGCGAGGGAGACACTGAAGCTTTCTTT.

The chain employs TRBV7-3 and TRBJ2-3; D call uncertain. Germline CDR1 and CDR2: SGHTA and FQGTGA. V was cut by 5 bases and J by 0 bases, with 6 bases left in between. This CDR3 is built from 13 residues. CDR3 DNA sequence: TGTGCCAGCAGCCCCCCTAGCACAGATACGCAGTATTTT. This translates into CASSPPSTDTQYF.

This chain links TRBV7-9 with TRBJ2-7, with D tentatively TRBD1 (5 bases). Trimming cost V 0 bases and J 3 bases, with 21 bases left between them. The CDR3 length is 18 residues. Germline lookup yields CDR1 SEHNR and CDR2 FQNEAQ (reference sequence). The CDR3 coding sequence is TGTGCCAGCAGCTTAGCGCTGACAGACCGCGTGATTGACTACGAGCAGTACTTC. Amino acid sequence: CASSLALTDRVIDYEQYF.

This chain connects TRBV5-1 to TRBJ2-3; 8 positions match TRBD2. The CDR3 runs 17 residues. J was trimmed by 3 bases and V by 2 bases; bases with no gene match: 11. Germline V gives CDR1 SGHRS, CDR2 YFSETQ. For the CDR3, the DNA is TGCGCCAGCAGCTTTGGGCGCCGGGGGGGCCGTACAGATACGCAGTATTTT. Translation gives CASSFGRRGGRTDTQYF. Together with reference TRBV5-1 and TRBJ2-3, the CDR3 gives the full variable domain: KAGVTQTPRYLIKTRGQQVTLSCSPISGHRSVSWYQQTPGQGLQFLFEYFSETQRNKGNFPGRFSGRQFSNSRSEMNVSTLELGDSALYLCASSFGRRGGRTDTQYFGPGTRLTVL.

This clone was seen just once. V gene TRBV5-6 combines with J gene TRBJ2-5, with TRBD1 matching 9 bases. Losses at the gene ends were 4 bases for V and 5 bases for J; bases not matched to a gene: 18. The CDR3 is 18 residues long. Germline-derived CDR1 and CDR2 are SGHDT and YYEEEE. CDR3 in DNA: TGTGCCAGCAGCCTAAGTCCCGGGACAGGGCTGGTAAGGGAGACCCAGTACTTC. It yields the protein CASSLSPGTGLVRETQYF. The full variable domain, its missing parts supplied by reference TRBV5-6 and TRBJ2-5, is DAGVTQSPTHLIKTRGQQVTLRCSPKSGHDTVSWYQQALGQGPQFIFQYYEEEERQRGNFPDRFSGHQFPNYSSELNVNALLLGDSALYLCASSLSPGTGLVRETQYFGPGTRLLVL.

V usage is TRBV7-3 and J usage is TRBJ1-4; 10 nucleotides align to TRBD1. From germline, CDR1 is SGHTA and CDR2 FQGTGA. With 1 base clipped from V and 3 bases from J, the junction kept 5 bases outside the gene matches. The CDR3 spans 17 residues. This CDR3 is CASSLIDRGQANEKLFF. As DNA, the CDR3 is TGTGCCAGCAGCTTAATTGACAGGGGGCAGGCTAATGAAAAACTGTTTTTT.